This is a list of T cell receptor beta chains from one sample in a study of T cell changes during pregnancy in multiple sclerosis. The table came from immunoSEQ multiplex PCR; TCRdb's copy has only in-frame clones and leaves some out. The sample yields about 45,000 clones, under 95% seen once. The source was CD8+ T cells from peripheral blood mononuclear cells, collected in the second trimester of pregnancy. The receptor set was obtained from a female donor with multiple sclerosis, enrolled in a pregnancy study. Both conserved end residues are trimmed from each CDR3.

v_gene	j_gene	CDR3aa
TRBV11-2	TRBJ2-5	ASSARPSGGEETQY
TRBV7-9	TRBJ1-5	ASSSGTGEAQPQH
TRBV6-1	TRBJ1-1	ASTEGTEAF
TRBV5-5	TRBJ1-5	ASSRTGGYNQPQH
TRBV9	TRBJ1-1	ASSGCPGCTEAF
TRBV13	TRBJ2-3	ASSHLVSGRPDTQY
TRBV10-3	TRBJ1-2	AISDSDYYGYT
TRBV4-1	TRBJ1-1	ASSQLTGLNTEAF
TRBV4-3	TRBJ1-1	ASSQEHSPYTEAF
TRBV7-9	TRBJ2-7	ASSLKPGQGETYEQY
TRBV27	TRBJ1-6	ASTSYWSTNSPLH
TRBV7-9	TRBJ2-2	ASSAPGQGNTGELF
TRBV9	TRBJ2-1	ASSVESGVNEQF
TRBV9	TRBJ2-1	ASSVGGGGAYNEQF
TRBV4-3	TRBJ1-1	ASSQEGKGQRTEAF
TRBV6-1	TRBJ2-2	ASSDAGELF
TRBV7-9	TRBJ1-2	ASSLGLGGYT
TRBV27	TRBJ2-7	ASSFQGGAHEQY
TRBV11-3	TRBJ2-4	ASSSRDKDGGKNIQY
TRBV7-6	TRBJ1-1	ASSLASPGQGRDTEAF
TRBV9	TRBJ1-5	ASSRDSAYSNQPQH
TRBV4-1	TRBJ1-6	ASSHRGSPLH
TRBV7-6	TRBJ1-2	ASSPRGGRPNYGYT
TRBV21-1	TRBJ1-2	ATRRTGGYGYT
TRBV5-5	TRBJ1-1	ASSEATEAF
TRBV10-3	TRBJ1-3	AAISPSSGNTIY
TRBV9	TRBJ2-5	ASSVSLIGGETQY
TRBV11-2	TRBJ1-5	ASSALNQPQH
TRBV5-5	TRBJ1-2	ASSLSLADYGYT
TRBV10-2	TRBJ2-7	ASSLTSYEQY
TRBV27	TRBJ1-2	ASSLGGANYGYT
TRBV15	TRBJ2-1	ATSPEGGGTYNEQF
TRBV9	TRBJ1-4	ASSANPRGPNEKLF
TRBV27	TRBJ2-7	ASSFVDRAYEQY
TRBV11-2	TRBJ2-1	ASSYSGDEQF
TRBV21-1	TRBJ1-6	ASSRWGMPLH
TRBV6-5	TRBJ2-3	ASSGGGAFTDTQY
TRBV7-5	TRBJ1-2	ARSPFRTGGQHYGYT
TRBV7-3	TRBJ2-3	ASSSSGGALDTQY
TRBV9	TRBJ2-7	ASSPGSSRGEQY